The next 2 T cell receptor beta chains were all read from a single sample in a study of early T cells in non-severe SARS-CoV-2 infection. TCRdb re-derived calls from the 5' RACE reads in MiXCR, one entry per CDR3 protein. The table lists approximately 70,000 distinct CDR3 sequences, 9.5% to 15% of them singletons. Material: whole blood, obtained at baseline. These receptors were obtained from an adult who was a healthcare worker with PCR-confirmed SARS-CoV-2 infection or an uninfected control (not recorded which).

This chain connects TRBV11-2 to TRBJ1-5, with a tentative D call TRBD1 (5 bases). V lost 3 bases, J lost 2 bases, and 11 bases lay in between. The CDR3 spans 15 residues. Germline V lookup: CDR1 SGHAT, CDR2 FQNNGV. The CDR3 here is CASSFGGEGNQPQHF. In DNA, the CDR3 is TGTGCCAGCAGCTTTGGGGGAGAGGGCAATCAGCCCCAGCATTTT. Supplemented by reference TRBV11-2 and TRBJ1-5, the full variable domain reads EAGVAQSPRYKIIEKRQSVAFWCNPISGHATLYWYQQILGQGPKLLIQFQNNGVVDDSQLPKDRFSAERLKGVDSTLKIQPAKLEDSAVYLCASSFGGEGNQPQHFGDGTRLSIL.

This clonotype was found many times. This chain connects TRBV6-2 or TRBV6-3 to TRBJ1-1, with D unresolved. Trimming left V 6 bases short and J 1 base short, with 12 bases between. Germline V lookup: CDR1 MNHEY, CDR2 SVGEGT. The CDR3 sequence is 14 residues long. For the CDR3, the DNA is TGTGCCAGCAGCTCCGTGGGGAGGAACACTGAAGCTTTCTTT. This sequence encodes CASSSVGRNTEAFF.